What follows describes a single T cell receptor beta chain. The antigen is not known. The sample belongs to a study of shared clonotypes between healthy human individuals. General observations from the study: Naive subsets usually exceeded memory subsets in estimated richness.

Study donors comprised healthy, HIV-negative adults devoid of recent acute infection or vaccination. This CDR3 region has 16 residues. Germline V CDR1 and CDR2: MDHEN, SYDVKM. Trimming took off 3 bases at V and 5 bases at J, with 17 bases between the two ends. Clones were sequenced by immunoSEQ multiplex PCR, and TCRdb holds only the in-frame ones, with some missing. The table lists a few million clones, about 92% of them singletons. This chain uses TRBV28 with TRBJ2-1, with D unresolved. Sample: naive CD4+ T cells from PBMCs. Subset specified: CD45RA+ positively selected. The sequence came from a man between 18 and 29 years old in good health. Some clones in this sample may be carry-over from other donors' samples. The CDR3 nucleotides read TGTGCCAGCAGTTTTAGTGCGAGGAAATCTCACAATGAGCAGTTCTTC. Its protein product is CASSFSARKSHNEQFF.